The 11 T cell receptor beta chains in this list originate from one sample, sequenced in a study of T cells after yellow fever vaccination. TCRdb fed the 5' RACE reads into MiXCR, producing one record per CDR3 protein. The sample comprises some 300,000 distinct CDR3 sequences, around 4% of which are singletons, and about 25% rests with the top ten. The specimen was PBMCs, collected on the day of the yellow fever booster vaccination. The receptor source for this set is a man aged 18 to 30 who received the YFV17D yellow fever vaccine.

This clonotype has a count of ten or more. The chain employs TRBV7-9 and TRBJ2-5, with 7 bases fitting TRBD2. V shed 4 bases and J 9 bases; nucleotides not matched to a gene: 11. The CDR3 covers 14 residues. Germline V gene sequence: CDR1 SEHNR, CDR2 FQNEAQ (reference sequence). CDR3 sequence (DNA): TGTGCCAGCAGCTCAACCGCTCATCTAGCGGCCCAGTACTTC. Translation gives CASSSTAHLAAQYF.

The J gene is TRBJ2-1, the V gene TRBV6-1, with D possibly TRBD1 on 6 matching bases. This CDR3 comprises 13 residues. Per germline, CDR1 MNHNS and CDR2 SASEGT. V lost 7 bases to trimming and J lost 4 bases, with 11 bases between them. The DNA of the CDR3 is TGTGCCAGCACCCTCGGACAGTACAATGAGCAGTTCTTC. It translates to CASTLGQYNEQFF.

The chain links TRBV4-1 to TRBJ1-2, with 12 positions matching TRBD1. CDR1 MGHRA and CDR2 YSYEKL come from the germline V gene. V dropped 4 bases and J dropped 9; count of bases not matched to a gene: 6. CDR3 size: 14 residues. Here the CDR3 reads CASSRVGTGGRYTF. The CDR3, as DNA: TGCGCCAGCAGCCGGGTGGGGACAGGGGGCCGCTACACCTTC.

As for this clonotype: This may be a read error: a much more frequent sequence differs by one nucleotide. V gene TRBV7-3 combines with J gene TRBJ2-1; 8 bases are shared with TRBD2. This CDR3 is 15 amino acids long. Germline V gene data show CDR1 as SGHTA and CDR2 as FQGTGA. V lost 5 bases, J lost 0 bases, and 3 bases stayed unmatched. CDR3 bases: TGTGCCAGCAGCACCCTAGCGGGCTCCTACAATGAGCAGTTCTTC. It specifies CASSTLAGSYNEQFF.

This sequence joins TRBV3-1 and TRBJ2-3; weak D call: TRBD2 (5 bases). Germline lookup yields CDR1 LGHDT and CDR2 YNNKEL (reference sequence). Between the trimmed V and J ends, which lost 6 bases and 3 bases, there was a span of 10 bases. This CDR3 contains 13 residues. The CDR3 nucleotides are TGTGCCAGCAGGCCCTTAGCGACAGATACGCAGTATTTT. Amino acid sequence: CASRPLATDTQYF.

This clonotype was picked up many times. This chain connects TRBV12-3 or TRBV12-4 to TRBJ1-4, with 8 bases matching TRBD1. Trimming removed 1 base from V and 10 bases from J; junction bases left unmatched: 11. The CDR3 sequence is 16 residues long. This CDR3 is CASSLGGAGTGTKLFF. CDR3 in DNA: TGTGCCAGCAGTTTAGGGGGGGCAGGGACAGGCACAAAACTGTTTTTT.

This clonotype was seen a handful of times. The rearrangement links TRBV7-3 to TRBJ2-2; possibly TRBD2 for D (6 bases). Trimming left V 5 bases short and J 2 bases short, with 18 bases between. CDR3 size: 17 residues. CDR1 is SGHTA, CDR2 FQGTGA, per germline. CDR3 loop: CASSPTGGSLNTGELFF. The CDR3 DNA follows: TGTGCCAGCAGCCCAACCGGGGGATCCTTAAACACCGGGGAGCTGTTTTTT.

A few counts support this clonotype. This rearrangement joins TRBV2 to TRBJ2-1, with 7 positions matching TRBD2. Germline loops: CDR1 SNHLY, CDR2 FYNNEI. The CDR3 consists of 15 residues. Germline trimming cut 7 bases from V and 7 bases from J; bases unmatched to any gene: 13. The CDR3 sequence: CASNTLRGVKNEQFF. The CDR3 nucleotides are TGTGCCAGCAATACCCTTCGGGGGGTGAAGAATGAGCAGTTCTTC.

In its sample, this clonotype was seen many times. The CDR3 here is CASEKAGVDTQYF. CDR3 DNA sequence: TGTGCCAGCGAAAAAGCGGGGGTGGATACGCAGTATTTT. V usage is TRBV12-3 or TRBV12-4 and J usage is TRBJ2-3, with 8 bases matching TRBD2. CDR3 length equals 13 residues. V was clipped by 8 bases and J by 6 bases; unmatched bases: 7.

The table lists this clonotype with many counts. The genes are TRBV6-5 and TRBJ2-7; D is perhaps TRBD2 (6 bases). The CDR3 totals 12 residues. The V gene lost 3 bases and the J gene lost 6 bases, with 9 bases spanning the gap. Germline CDR1 MNHEY, CDR2 SVGAGI. CDR3: CASSYLGGEQYV. The CDR3 coding sequence is TGTGCCAGCAGTTATTTGGGGGGCGAGCAGTACGTC.

This rearrangement joins TRBV12-3 or TRBV12-4 to TRBJ1-6; the D gene is possibly TRBD1 (5 bases). V lost 1 base to trimming and J lost 6 bases, with 13 bases between them. The CDR3 has 16 amino acids. CDR3 nucleotides: TGTGCCAGCAGTTTAGAGGCAGGGTCTAGTAATTCACCCCTCCACTTT. It translates to CASSLEAGSSNSPLHF.